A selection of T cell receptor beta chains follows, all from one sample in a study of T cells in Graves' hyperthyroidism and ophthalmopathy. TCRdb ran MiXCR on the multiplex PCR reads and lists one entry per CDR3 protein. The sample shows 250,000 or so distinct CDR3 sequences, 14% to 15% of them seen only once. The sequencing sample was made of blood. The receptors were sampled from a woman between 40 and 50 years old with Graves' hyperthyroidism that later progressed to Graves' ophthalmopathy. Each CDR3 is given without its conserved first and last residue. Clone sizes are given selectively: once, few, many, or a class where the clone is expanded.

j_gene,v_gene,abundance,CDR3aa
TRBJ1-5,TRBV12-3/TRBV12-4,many,ASNIPGQDYPQH
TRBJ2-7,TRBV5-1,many,ASSNRDRPYEQY
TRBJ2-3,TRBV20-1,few,SASPLTSGRLSTDTQY
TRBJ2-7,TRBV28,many,ASSKLYEQY
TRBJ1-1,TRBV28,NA,ASSFIQVGRTEAF
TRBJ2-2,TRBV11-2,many,ASSLVGVRTGELF
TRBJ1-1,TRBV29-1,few,SVGIGEWGTEAF
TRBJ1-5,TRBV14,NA,ASSRRILGGNQPQH
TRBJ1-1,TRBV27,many,ASSPDTGGTEAF
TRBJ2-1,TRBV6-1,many,ASSEPFRSSYNEQF
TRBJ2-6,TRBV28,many,ASSPTRASGANVLT
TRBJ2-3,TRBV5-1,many,ASSLGLALKEDTQY
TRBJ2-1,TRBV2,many,ASQIGGNNEQF
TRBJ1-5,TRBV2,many,ASSRTRGNQPQH
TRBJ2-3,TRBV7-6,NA,ASSLSFGPDTQY
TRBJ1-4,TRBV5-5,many,ASSLGSRDRGGKLF
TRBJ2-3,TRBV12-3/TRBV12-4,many,ASSPQGNTDTQY
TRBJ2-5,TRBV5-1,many,ASSSNPNSQETQY
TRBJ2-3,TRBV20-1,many,SAMSRTGTDTQY
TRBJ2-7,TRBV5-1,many,ASSLEDRGSEQY
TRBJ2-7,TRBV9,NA,ASSVGGTVTYEQY
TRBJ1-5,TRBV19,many,ASSAGTYSNQPQH
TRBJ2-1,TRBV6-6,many,ASSYSSYNEQF
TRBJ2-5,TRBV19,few,ASSDLPGTTKETQY
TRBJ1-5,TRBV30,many,AWSAIGYQPQH
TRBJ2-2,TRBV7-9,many,ASSVSGSNTGELF
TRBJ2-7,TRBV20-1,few,SARGLPGLFPYEQY
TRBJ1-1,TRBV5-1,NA,ASSLYTWAQTEAF
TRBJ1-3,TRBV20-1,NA,SAPLGIFGNTIY
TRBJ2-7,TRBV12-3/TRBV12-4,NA,ASSLETSGRHEQY
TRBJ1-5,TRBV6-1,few,ASNGGSHLQPQH
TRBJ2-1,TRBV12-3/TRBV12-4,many,ASSFLWAGVVHEQF
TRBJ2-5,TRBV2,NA,ASSEAVTVRETQY
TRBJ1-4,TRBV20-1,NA,SADGQFNVKLF
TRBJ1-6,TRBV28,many,ASSSAENSPLH
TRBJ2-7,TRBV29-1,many,SVLTGIHEQY
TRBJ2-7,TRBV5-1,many,ASSLAVGSYEQY
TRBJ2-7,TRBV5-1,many,ASSSGTGNAEQY
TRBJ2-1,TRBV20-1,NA,SAREPLGGGSYNEQF
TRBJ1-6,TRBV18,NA,ASSPNEGRNNSPLH
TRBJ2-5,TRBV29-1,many,SVLAGSETQY
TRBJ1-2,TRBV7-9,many,ASSLTTEYGYT
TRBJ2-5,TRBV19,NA,ASRDGTSGTLETQY
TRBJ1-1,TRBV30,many,AWPPRRAF
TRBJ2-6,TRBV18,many,ASSPDIRPISGANVLT
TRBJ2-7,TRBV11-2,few,ASSLGDRSHEQY
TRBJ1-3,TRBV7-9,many,ASSPQGFGNTIY
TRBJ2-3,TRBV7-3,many,ASSPPGHGADTQY
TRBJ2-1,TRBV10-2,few,ASIPEESYNEQF
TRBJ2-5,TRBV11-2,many,ASSLGQGGRGQETQY
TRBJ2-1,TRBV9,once,ASSPATSGFYNEQF
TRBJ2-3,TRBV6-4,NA,ASTGTSGYNTDTQY
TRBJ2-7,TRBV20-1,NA,SAPPPYSGNIPYEQY
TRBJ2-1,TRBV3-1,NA,ASSQHPGQQQF
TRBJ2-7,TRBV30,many,AYGTGDNEQY
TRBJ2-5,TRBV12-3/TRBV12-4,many,ASSLDRASTQY
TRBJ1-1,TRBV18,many,ASSRVYNLNTEAF